The sample holds a few counts of the clone carrying this T cell receptor (beta chain). Its specificity is unknown. Bulk tumor gDNA, around 630 ng per sample, served as the TCR template. Several far-apart biopsies were taken per primary tumor during surgery. Those enrolled were patients newly diagnosed with untreated non-small cell lung cancer and undergoing curative surgery. The TCR beta CDR3 region was amplified by multiplex PCR employing 32 V and 13 J primers. Each CDR3 protein is one row after TCRdb ran MiXCR on the multiplex PCR reads. This table holds around 11,000 distinct CDR3 sequences, approximately 21% found once. The data were taken from a study of immune heterogeneity within non-small cell lung tumors. Turning to the study itself: There were several squamous cell carcinomas, 10 non-squamous carcinomas and 1 tumor not otherwise specified.

Whole-study results and caveats: A significant, moderate positive correlation (R about 0.35) linked local T-cell clonality and tumor mutational burden.

This receptor was taken from a man in his sixties with non-small cell lung cancer. Sequencing used lung tumor tissue.

DNA for the CDR3: TGTGCCAGCAGCGTTCTAGCGACTAAGAGAGGTGAGCAGTTCTTC. Its translation is CASSVLATKRGEQFF. The chain links TRBV9 to TRBJ2-1; perhaps TRBD2 as D (6 bases). Between the trimmed V and J ends, which lost 2 bases and 9 bases, there was a span of 18 bases. Germline-derived CDR1 and CDR2 are SGDLS and YYNGEE. CDR3 size: 15 residues.